This T cell receptor (beta chain) was documented in a study of preoperative IRX-2 immunotherapy in early breast cancer. The repertoire was sequenced with immunoSEQ multiplex PCR; TCRdb's copy has only in-frame clones and lacks some. The sample has about 89,000 clones; about nine tenths are singletons. This clone was seen just once. Treatment described: preoperative locoregional IRX-2 cytokine immunotherapy. This phase Ib study tested locoregional IRX-2 cytokine immunotherapy given before surgery. V dropped 2 bases and J dropped 1 base, with 10 bases sitting between them. CDR1 KGHSH and CDR2 LQKENI come from the germline V gene. This CDR3 is 15 amino acids long.

V gene TRBV18 combines with J gene TRBJ2-3; D ambiguous. The specimen was tumor tissue, collected after IRX-2 immunotherapy. This clonotype originated in a human donor with breast cancer. CDR3: CASSPVVIGTDTQYF. The CDR3 DNA reads TGTGCCAGCTCACCAGTGGTTATTGGCACAGATACGCAGTATTTT.